Included here is one T cell receptor beta chain sequence, with context. What it binds is not known. The method was immunoSEQ multiplex PCR; TCRdb's version includes in-frame clones alone and lacks a portion of them. Here the sample spans tens of thousands of clones, roughly 80% being singletons. This specimen belongs to a study of OX40 agonist ivuxolimab in advanced cancers. Study-level background: Anti-PD-1, anti-PD-L1 or anti-CTLA-4 therapy given earlier was allowed, and approximately 43% had some. Partial responses, seen in three patients, involved one hepatocellular carcinoma and two cutaneous melanomas.

Autoimmune disease history or systemic immunosuppression meant exclusion. Regarding the study as a whole: CD4+ and CD8+ T cells in blood underwent clonal expansion by week 6 at 0.1 to 3.0 mg/kg.

Sequenced material: CD4+ or CD8+ T cells sorted from blood, taken in a trial of the OX40 agonist ivuxolimab. This receptor was identified in an adult with an advanced solid tumor such as melanoma, head and neck, liver or kidney cancer.

CDR3 region: CASTIDRGHTEAFF. DNA for the CDR3: TGTGCCAGCACCATAGACAGGGGACACACTGAAGCTTTCTTT. The chain links TRBV6-5 to TRBJ1-1, with 8 bases matching TRBD1. Per germline, CDR1 MNHEY and CDR2 SVGAGI. The CDR3 spans 14 residues. V lost 7 bases, J lost 3 bases, and 7 bases stayed unmatched.